This T cell receptor (beta chain) was captured in a study of PD-1 blockade in classical Hodgkin lymphoma. On the study more broadly: Intravenous infusions of nivolumab 3 mg/kg reached patients every 2 weeks. Study conclusions and caveats: Partial responders and progressors had significantly lower baseline TCR diversity. As was reported, newly diagnosed patients showed lower baseline TCR diversity than healthy donors did. Individuals who commenced nivolumab within less than 1 year of ASCT were excluded.

A remark on this clone: Its target is unknown.

Libraries were prepared by immunoSEQ multiplex PCR; TCRdb keeps only in-frame clonotypes and omits some of them. Altogether some 58,000 clones are present, roughly nine tenths being singletons, with the ten largest covering about 9.3%. Germline V gene lookup returns CDR1 GTSNPN and CDR2 SVGIG (reference sequence). This CDR3 comprises 15 residues. V dropped 3 bases and J dropped 4 bases, with 18 bases sitting between them. Time point here: cycle 4 day 1 (C4D1), after more than five weeks of nivolumab. In every patient, relapse followed autologous stem cell transplantation, while exposure to brentuximab vedotin differed.

Sequenced material: peripheral blood mononuclear cells (PBMCs), taken before the fourth cycle of nivolumab. The V call is TRBV30, the J call TRBJ1-2; a weak D match, TRBD1 (5 bases). The receptor was derived from a human donor with classical Hodgkin lymphoma. The CDR3 here is CAWSGLGTALYGYTF. The CDR3, as DNA: TGTGCCTGGAGCGGCCTGGGGACGGCTCTCTATGGCTACACCTTC.